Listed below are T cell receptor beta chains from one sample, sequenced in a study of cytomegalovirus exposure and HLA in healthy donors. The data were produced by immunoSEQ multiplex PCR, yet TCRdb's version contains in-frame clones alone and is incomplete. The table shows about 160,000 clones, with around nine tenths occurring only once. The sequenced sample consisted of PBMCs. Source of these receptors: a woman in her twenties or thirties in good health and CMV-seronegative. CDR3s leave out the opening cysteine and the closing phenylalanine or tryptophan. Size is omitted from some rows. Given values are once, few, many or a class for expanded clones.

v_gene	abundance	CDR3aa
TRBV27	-	ASSYHSLGYEQY
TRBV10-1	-	ASSSTGFYYGYT
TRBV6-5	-	ASSRDRVGGSPLH
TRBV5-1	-	ASSTGTGVYGYT
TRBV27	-	ASSPLGLATHNEQF
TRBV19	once	ASSFPNGQRGGNEQF
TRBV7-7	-	ASSLGVGRLAGGRETQY
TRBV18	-	ASSPWLDTQY
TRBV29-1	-	SVHRRDREGTGELF
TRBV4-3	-	ASSQGQGDGYT
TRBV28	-	ASSLLGGHYGYT
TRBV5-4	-	ASSPPVSNEQF
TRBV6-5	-	ASRPGTGARDTQY
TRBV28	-	ASSTTQYREHSYNEQF
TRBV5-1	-	ASSPGASTDTQY
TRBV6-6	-	ASSQINSNQPQH
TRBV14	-	ASSQESGYEQY
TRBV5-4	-	ASSPGQARMNTEAF
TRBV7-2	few	ASGSSGSGTGELF
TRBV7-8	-	ASSPRTGNTEAF
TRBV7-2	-	ASSLAVGDRAEAF
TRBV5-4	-	ASSARGPGELF
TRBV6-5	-	ASSFMVTGDYGYT
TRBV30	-	AWSVLTDTQY
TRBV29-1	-	SVDVTGNYGYT
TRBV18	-	ASSPTGGASYEQY
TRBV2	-	ASKEDGAGGKETQY
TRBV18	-	ASSPAVGQGMIAIY
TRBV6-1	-	ERWTGPAGDTQY
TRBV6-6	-	ASSYSNGGKQF
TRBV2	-	ASRRTGVNTT
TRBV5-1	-	ASSGGAYEQY
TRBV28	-	ASTWGTSTDTQY
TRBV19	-	ASKPGGYGYT
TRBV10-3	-	AISDLGGSYEQY
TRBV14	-	ASSQDSKRPTYEQY
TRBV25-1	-	ASRTSGEQY
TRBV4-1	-	ASTFEQDSYEQY
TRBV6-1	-	ASSEERQGFRGASYEQY
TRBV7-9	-	ASSLGDSNYGYT
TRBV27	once	ASSFVGLAGGNTGELF
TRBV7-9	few	ASSLEGLADTQY
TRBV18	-	ASSPGRAYGETQY
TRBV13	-	ASSLGLAGRSTDTQY
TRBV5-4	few	ASSGAGTGNEKLF
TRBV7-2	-	ASSLRGTSGAPNTGELF
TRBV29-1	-	SVEDFRLAGGQTQY
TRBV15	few	ATSRDGRVETQY
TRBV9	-	ASSAGRGTEAF